This T cell receptor beta chain was sequenced in a study of a mutant IDH1 vaccine in newly diagnosed glioma. In the case of this clone: Its target is unknown.

Some clones are missing from TCRdb's copy, which holds only in-frame ones; the method was immunoSEQ multiplex PCR. The sample shows about 54,000 clones, roughly 80% of them seen only once. Notes on the study in general: Pseudoprogression showed no apparent link to changes in top peripheral T cell clonotypes.

As to time point: baseline, week 1 (first vaccination visit). Noted treatment: pre-vaccination baseline after standard-of-care therapy. Unmatched junction bases numbered 12, after V lost 6 bases and J lost 6 bases. The CDR3 has 15 amino acids. Germline CDR1 is MNHNS and CDR2 is SASEGT. The source was PBMCs, collected from a glioma patient treated with radiotherapy, temozolomide or both. The chain recombines TRBV6-1 with TRBJ1-2, with 8 nucleotides matching TRBD1. This sequence was found in a man between 18 and 29 years old with glioma. CDR3 amino acids: CASRAQGVDTHGYTF. The CDR3 coding sequence is TGTGCCAGCAGGGCACAGGGGGTTGATACCCATGGCTACACCTTC.